This entry lists 2 T cell receptor beta chains sequenced from one sample in a study of shared clonotypes between healthy human individuals. TCRdb keeps only in-frame clones here, not all; method: immunoSEQ multiplex PCR. Found here are around 2,100,000 clones, about 95% of them singletons; the top ten hold around 1%. Only CD45RO-negative cells positively selected for CCR7 counted as naive CD8 cells, so terminally differentiated effector memory CD45RA+ cells were excluded. Sequencing input: naive CD8+ T cells sorted from blood. The origin of the receptors is a man aged 18 to 29 in good health.

In nucleotides, the CDR3 is TGTGCCAGCAGCTTGGCCGGGAGTCCGGAGCAGTACTTC. This encodes CASSLAGSPEQYF. This sequence joins TRBV5-6 and TRBJ2-7; possibly TRBD2 for D (6 bases). CDR3 length equals 13 residues. Trimming left V 0 bases short and J 7 bases short, with 11 bases between. Germline V gene data show CDR1 as SGHDT and CDR2 as YYEEEE. Based on the CDR3 plus reference TRBV5-6 and TRBJ2-7, the full variable domain is DAGVTQSPTHLIKTRGQQVTLRCSPKSGHDTVSWYQQALGQGPQFIFQYYEEEERQRGNFPDRFSGHQFPNYSSELNVNALLLGDSALYLCASSLAGSPEQYFGPGTRLTVT.

The chain employs TRBV7-9 and TRBJ2-7; a weak D match, TRBD1 (5 bases). Germline CDR1 SEHNR, CDR2 FQNEAQ (reference sequence). V shed 5 bases and J shed 6 bases, with 14 bases lying between them. CDR3 length: 13 amino acids. As DNA, the CDR3 is TGTGCCAGCAGCCTGACGGAAGGGGTCGAGCAGTACTTC. Amino acid sequence: CASSLTEGVEQYF. Supplemented by reference TRBV7-9 and TRBJ2-7, the full variable domain reads DTGVSQNPRHKITKRGQNVTFRCDPISEHNRLYWYRQTLGQGPEFLTYFQNEAQLEKSRLLSDRFSAERPKGSFSTLEIQRTEQGDSAMYLCASSLTEGVEQYFGPGTRLTVT.